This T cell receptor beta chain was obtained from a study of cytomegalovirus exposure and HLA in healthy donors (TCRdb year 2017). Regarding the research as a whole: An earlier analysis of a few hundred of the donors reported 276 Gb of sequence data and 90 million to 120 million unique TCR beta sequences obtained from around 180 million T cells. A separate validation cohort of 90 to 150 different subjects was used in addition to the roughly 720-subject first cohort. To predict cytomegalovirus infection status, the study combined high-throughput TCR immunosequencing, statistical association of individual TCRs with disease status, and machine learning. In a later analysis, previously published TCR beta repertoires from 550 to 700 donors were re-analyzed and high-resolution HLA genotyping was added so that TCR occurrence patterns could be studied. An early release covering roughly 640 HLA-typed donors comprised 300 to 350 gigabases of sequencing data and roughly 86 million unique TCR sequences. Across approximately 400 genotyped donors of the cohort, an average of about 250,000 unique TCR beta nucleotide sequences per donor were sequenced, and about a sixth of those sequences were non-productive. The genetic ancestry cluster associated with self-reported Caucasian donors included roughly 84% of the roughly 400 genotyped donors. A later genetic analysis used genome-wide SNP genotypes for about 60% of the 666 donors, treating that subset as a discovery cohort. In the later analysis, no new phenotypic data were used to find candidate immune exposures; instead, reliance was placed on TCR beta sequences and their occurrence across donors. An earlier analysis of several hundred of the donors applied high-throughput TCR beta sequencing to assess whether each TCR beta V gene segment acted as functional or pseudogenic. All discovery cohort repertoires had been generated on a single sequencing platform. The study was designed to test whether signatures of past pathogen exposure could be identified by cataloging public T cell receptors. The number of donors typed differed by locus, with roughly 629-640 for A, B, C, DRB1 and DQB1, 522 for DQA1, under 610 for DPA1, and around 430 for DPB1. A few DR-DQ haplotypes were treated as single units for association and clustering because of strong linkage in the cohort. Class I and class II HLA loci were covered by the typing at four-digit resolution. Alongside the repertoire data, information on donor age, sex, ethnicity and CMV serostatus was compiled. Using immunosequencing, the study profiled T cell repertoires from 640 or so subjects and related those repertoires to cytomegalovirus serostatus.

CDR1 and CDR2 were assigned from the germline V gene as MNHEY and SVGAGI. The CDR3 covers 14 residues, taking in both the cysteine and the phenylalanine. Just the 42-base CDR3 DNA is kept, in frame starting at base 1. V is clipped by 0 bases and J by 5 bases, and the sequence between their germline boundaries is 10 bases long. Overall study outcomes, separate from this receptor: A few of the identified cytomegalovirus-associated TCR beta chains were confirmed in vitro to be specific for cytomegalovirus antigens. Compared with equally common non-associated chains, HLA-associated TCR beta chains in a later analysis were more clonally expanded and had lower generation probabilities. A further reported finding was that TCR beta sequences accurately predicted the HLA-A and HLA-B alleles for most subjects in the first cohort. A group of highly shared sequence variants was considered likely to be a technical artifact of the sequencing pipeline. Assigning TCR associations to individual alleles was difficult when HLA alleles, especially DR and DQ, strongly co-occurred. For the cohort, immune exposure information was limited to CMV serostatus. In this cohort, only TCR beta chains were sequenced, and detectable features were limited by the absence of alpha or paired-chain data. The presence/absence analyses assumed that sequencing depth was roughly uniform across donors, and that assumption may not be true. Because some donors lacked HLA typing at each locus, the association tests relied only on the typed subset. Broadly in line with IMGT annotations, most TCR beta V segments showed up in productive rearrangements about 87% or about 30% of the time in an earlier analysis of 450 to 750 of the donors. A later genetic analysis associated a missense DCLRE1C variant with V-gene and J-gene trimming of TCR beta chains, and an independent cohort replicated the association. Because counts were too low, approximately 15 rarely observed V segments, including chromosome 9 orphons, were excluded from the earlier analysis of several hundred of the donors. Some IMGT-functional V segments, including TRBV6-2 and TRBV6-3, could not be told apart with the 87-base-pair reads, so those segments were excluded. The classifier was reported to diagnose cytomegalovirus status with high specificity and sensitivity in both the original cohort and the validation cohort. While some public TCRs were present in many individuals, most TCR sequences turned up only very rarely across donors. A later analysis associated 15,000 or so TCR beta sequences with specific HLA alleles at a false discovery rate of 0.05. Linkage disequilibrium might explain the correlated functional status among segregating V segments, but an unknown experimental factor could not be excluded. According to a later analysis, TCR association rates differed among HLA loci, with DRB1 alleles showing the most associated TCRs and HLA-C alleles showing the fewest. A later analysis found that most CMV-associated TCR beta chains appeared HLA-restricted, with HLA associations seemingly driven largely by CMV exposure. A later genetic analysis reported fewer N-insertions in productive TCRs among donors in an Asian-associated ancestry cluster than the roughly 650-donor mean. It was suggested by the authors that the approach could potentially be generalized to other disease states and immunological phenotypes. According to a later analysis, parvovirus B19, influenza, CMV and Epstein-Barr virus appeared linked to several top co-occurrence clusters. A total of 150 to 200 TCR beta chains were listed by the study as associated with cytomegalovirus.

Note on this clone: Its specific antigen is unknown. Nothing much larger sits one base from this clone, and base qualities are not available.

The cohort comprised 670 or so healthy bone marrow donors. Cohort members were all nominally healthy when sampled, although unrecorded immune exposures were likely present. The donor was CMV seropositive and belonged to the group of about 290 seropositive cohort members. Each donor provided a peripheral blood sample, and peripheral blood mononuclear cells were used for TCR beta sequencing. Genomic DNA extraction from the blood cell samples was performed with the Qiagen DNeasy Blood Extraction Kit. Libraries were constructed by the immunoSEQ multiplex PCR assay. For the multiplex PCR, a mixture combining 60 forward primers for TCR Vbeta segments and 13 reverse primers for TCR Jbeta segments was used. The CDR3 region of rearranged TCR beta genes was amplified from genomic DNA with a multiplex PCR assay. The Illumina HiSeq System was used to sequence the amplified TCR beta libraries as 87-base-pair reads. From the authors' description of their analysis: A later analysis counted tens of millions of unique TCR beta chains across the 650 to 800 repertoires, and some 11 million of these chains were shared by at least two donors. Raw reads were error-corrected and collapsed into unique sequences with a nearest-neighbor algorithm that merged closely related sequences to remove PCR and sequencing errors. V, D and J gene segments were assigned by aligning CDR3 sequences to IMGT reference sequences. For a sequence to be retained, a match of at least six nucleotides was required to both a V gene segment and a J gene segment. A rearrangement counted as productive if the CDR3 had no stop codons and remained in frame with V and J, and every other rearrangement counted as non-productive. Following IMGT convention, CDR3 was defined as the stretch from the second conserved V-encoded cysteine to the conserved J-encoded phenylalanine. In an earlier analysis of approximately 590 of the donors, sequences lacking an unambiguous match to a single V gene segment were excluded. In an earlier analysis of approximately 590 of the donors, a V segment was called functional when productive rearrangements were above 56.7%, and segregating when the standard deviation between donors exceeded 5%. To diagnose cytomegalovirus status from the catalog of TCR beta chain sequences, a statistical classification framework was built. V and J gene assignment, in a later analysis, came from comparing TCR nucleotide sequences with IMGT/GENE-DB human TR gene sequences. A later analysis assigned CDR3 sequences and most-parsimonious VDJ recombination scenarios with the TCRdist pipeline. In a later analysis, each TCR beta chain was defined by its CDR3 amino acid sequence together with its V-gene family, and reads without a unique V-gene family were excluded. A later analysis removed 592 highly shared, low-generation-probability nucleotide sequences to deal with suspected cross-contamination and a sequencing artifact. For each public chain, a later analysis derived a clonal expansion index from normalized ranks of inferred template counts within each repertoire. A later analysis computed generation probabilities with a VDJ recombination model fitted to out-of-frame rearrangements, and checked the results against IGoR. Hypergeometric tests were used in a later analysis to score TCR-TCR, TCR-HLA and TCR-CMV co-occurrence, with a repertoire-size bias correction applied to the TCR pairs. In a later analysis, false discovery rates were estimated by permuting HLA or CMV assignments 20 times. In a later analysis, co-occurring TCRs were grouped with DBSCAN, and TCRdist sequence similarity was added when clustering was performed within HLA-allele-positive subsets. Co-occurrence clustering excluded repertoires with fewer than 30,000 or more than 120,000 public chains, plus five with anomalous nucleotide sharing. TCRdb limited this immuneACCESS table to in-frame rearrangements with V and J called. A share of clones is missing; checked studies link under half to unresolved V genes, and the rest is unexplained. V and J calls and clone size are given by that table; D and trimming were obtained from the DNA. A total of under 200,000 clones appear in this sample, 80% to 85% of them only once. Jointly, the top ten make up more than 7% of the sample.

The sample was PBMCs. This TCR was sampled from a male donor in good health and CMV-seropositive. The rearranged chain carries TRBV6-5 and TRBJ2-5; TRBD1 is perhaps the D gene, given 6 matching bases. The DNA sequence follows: TGTGCCAGCAGTTACTCTACAGGGTGGGAGACCCAGTACTTC. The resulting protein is CASSYSTGWETQYF.